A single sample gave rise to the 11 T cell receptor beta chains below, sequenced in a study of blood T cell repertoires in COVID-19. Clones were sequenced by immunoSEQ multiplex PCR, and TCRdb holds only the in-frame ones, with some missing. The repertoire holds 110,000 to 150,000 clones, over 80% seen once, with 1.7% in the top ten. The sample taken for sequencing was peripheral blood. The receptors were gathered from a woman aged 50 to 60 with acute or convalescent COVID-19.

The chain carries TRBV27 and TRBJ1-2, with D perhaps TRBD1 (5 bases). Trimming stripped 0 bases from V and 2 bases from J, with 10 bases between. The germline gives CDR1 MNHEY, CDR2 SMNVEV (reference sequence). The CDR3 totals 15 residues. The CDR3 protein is CASSLSAGHNYGYTF. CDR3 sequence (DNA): TGTGCCAGCAGTTTATCGGCGGGGCACAACTATGGCTACACCTTC.

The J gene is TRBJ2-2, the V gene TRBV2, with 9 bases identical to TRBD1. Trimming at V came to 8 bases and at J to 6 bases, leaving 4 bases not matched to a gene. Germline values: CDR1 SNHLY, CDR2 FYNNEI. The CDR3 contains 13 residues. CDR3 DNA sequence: TGTGCCAGCGGAGGGACAGGGTCCGGGGAGCTGTTTTTT. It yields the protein CASGGTGSGELFF.

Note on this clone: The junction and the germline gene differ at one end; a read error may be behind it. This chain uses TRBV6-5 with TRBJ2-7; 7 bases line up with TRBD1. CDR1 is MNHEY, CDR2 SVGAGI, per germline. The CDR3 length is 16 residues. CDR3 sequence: CASRYYGTAATYEQYF. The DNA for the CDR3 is TGTGCCAGCAGATACTATGGGACAGCCGCAACCTACGAGCAGTACTTC.

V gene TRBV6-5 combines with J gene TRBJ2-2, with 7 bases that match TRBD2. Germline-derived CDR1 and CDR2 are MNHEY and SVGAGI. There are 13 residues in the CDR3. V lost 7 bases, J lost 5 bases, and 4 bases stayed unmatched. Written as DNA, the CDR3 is TGTGCCAGCACCCTACTAGCGACCGGGGAGCTGTTTTTT. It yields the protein CASTLLATGELFF.

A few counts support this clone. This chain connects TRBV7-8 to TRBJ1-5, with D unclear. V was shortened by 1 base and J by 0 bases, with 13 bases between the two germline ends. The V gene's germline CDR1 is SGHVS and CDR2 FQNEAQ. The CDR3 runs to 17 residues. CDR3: CASSLGQQAYSNQPQHF. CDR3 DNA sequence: TGTGCCAGCAGCTTAGGTCAGCAGGCATATAGCAATCAGCCCCAGCATTTT.

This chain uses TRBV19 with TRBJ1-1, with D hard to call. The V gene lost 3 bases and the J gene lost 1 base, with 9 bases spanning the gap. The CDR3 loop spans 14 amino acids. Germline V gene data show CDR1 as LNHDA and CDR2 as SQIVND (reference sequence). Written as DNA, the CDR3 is TGTGCCAGTAGTATGGGCCCTTGGAACACTGAAGCTTTCTTT. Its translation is CASSMGPWNTEAFF.

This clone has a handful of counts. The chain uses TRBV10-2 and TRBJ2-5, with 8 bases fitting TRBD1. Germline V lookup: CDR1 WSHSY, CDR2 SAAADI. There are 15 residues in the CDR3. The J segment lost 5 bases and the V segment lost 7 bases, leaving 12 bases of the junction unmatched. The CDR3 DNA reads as TGCGCCAGCACCGACAGGGGAACTCCAGGCGAGACCCAGTACTTC. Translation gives CASTDRGTPGETQYF.

In DNA, the CDR3 is TGCAGCGTTGAAACTCCAACCATATTCAACCAAGAGACCCAGTACTTC. Its translation is CSVETPTIFNQETQYF. The V and J genes are TRBV29-1 and TRBJ2-5; D is unresolved. This CDR3 has 16 amino acids. Germline CDR1 SQVTM, CDR2 ANQGSEA. The V end was cut by 2 bases, the J end by 0 bases, with 16 bases between.

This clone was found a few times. The CDR3 DNA reads TGTGCCAGCAGTTTATTTAGCGCGAACACCGGGGAGCTGTTTTTT. Its translation is CASSLFSANTGELFF. V gene TRBV27 combines with J gene TRBJ2-2; possibly TRBD2 for D (5 bases). The CDR3 totals 15 residues. Germline assignment: CDR1 MNHEY and CDR2 SMNVEV (reference sequence). Deletions cut 1 base from V and 0 bases from J, with 6 bases between.

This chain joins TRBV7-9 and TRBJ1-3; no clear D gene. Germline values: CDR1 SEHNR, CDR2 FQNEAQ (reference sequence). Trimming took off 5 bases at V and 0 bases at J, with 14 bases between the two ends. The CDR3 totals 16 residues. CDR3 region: CASSPPGVSSGNTIYF. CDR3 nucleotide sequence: TGTGCCAGCAGCCCCCCCGGGGTGTCCTCTGGAAACACCATATATTTT.

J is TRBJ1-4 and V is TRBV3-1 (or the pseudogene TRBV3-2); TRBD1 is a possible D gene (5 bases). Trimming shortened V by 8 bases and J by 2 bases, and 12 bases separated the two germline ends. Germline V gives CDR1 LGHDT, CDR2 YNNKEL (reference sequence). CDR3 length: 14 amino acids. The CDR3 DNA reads TGTGCCAGCGGAGGGGCGGCTACTAATGAAAAACTGTTTTTT. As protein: CASGGAATNEKLFF.